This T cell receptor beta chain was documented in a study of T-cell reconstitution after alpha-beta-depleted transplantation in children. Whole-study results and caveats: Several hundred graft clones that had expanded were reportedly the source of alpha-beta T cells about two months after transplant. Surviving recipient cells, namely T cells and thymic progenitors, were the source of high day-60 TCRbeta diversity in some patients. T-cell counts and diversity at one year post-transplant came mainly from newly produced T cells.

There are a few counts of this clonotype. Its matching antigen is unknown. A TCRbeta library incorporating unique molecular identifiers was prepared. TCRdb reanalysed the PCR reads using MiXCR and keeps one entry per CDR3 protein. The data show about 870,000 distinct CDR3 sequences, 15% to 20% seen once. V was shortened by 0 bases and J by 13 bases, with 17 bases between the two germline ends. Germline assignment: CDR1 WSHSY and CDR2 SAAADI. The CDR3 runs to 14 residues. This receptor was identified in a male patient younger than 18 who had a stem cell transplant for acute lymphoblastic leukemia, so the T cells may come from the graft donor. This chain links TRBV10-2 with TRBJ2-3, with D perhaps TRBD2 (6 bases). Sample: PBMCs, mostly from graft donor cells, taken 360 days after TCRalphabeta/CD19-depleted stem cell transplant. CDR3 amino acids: CASSESKAAGTKYF. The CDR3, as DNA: TGCGCCAGCAGTGAGTCTAAAGCGGCGGGGACGAAGTATTTT.